One and the same sample provided the 12 T cell receptor beta chains below, sequenced in a study of blood T cell repertoires in COVID-19. Data came from immunoSEQ multiplex PCR; TCRdb stores just in-frame clones and leaves some out. Here the sample spans some 35,000 clones, 80% to 90% being singletons. Sequenced input: peripheral blood. The receptors here all came from a man in his sixties with active COVID-19.

This clone has just one count. This rearrangement joins TRBV5-6 to TRBJ2-6; the match to TRBD1 covers 7 bases. Per the germline V gene, CDR1 is SGHDT and CDR2 is YYEEEE. The V gene end was trimmed by 4 bases and the J gene end by 2 bases; junction bases not matched to a gene: 15. The CDR3 contains 19 residues. CDR3 sequence (DNA): TGTGCCAGCAGCCCAATCCGACAGGGAACTTTAGCTGGGGCCAACGTCCTGACTTTC. Its protein product is CASSPIRQGTLAGANVLTF.

The chain has TRBV7-6 and TRBJ1-5; TRBD1 agrees at 11 bases. This CDR3 spans 19 amino acids. Germline CDR1 and CDR2: SGHVS and FNYEAQ. The V and J ends lost 5 bases and 2 bases, in that order; junction bases with no gene match: 14. The CDR3 loop is CASSPTSRDRGIGNQPQHF. CDR3 nucleotides: TGTGCCAGCAGCCCAACGTCCCGGGACAGGGGGATCGGCAATCAGCCCCAGCATTTT.

The chain joins TRBV18 to TRBJ2-7; perhaps TRBD2 as D (6 bases). This CDR3 has 14 amino acids. V was shortened by 6 bases and J by 2 bases, with 14 bases between the two germline ends. Germline CDR1 is KGHSH and CDR2 is LQKENI. The CDR3 DNA is TGTGCCAGCTCCGCGGGACGGGCAACCTACGAGCAGTACTTC. Encoded protein: CASSAGRATYEQYF.

The chain links TRBV7-3 to TRBJ2-1, with 12 bases that match TRBD2. J was trimmed by 4 bases and V by 2 bases; bases with no gene match: 9. CDR1 is SGHTA, CDR2 FQGTGA, per germline. This CDR3 contains 18 residues. The CDR3 loop reads CASSLLGLAGRTYNEQFF. In DNA, the CDR3 is TGTGCCAGCAGCTTATTAGGACTAGCGGGACGTACTTACAATGAGCAGTTCTTC.

The chain combines TRBV18 with TRBJ2-3; TRBD1 agrees at 9 bases. The J segment lost 1 base and the V segment lost 3 bases, leaving 2 bases of the junction unmatched. CDR3 length equals 15 residues. CDR1 KGHSH and CDR2 LQKENI come from the germline V gene. CDR3 in DNA: TGTGCCAGCTCACCCCGGACAGGGGGCACAGATACGCAGTATTTT. Its translation is CASSPRTGGTDTQYF.

The chain uses TRBV6-5 and TRBJ2-5, with D possibly TRBD1 on 5 matching bases. Germline lookup yields CDR1 MNHEY and CDR2 SVGAGI. The ends were cut back, 6 bases at V and 2 bases at J, with 13 bases in the middle. CDR3 size: 14 residues. In DNA form, the CDR3 reads TGTGCCAGCAGGAGGACATATCAACAAGAGACCCAGTACTTC. This encodes CASRRTYQQETQYF.

The chain has TRBV7-9 and TRBJ2-7, with TRBD2 matching over 11 bases. Germline V gives CDR1 SEHNR, CDR2 FQNEAQ (reference sequence). The J segment lost 3 bases and the V segment lost 2 bases, leaving 0 bases of the junction unmatched. The CDR3 is 14 residues long. The CDR3: CASSLTSGSYEQYF. In DNA, the CDR3 is TGTGCCAGCAGCTTAACTAGCGGGAGCTACGAGCAGTACTTC.

The rearrangement joins TRBV14 to TRBJ2-5; no definite D call. CDR1 SGHDN and CDR2 FVKESK come from the germline V gene. This CDR3 is 11 amino acids long. V lost 4 bases and J 6 bases, leaving 6 bases between the germline ends. This CDR3 is CASSLHQTQYF. DNA of the CDR3: TGTGCCAGCAGCCTCCATCAGACCCAGTACTTC.

The chain joins TRBV6-6 to TRBJ1-2; maybe TRBD1 (6 bases). CDR1 is MNHNY and CDR2 is SVGAGI in the germline V gene (reference sequence). Between the trimmed V and J ends, which lost 2 bases and 4 bases, there was a span of 11 bases. The length of the CDR3 is 14 residues. CDR3 bases: TGTGCCAGCAGTTACGGGATGGGGGCCTATGGCTACACCTTC. Residues: CASSYGMGAYGYTF.

This clone was counted between two and nine times. This chain connects TRBV7-3 to TRBJ1-2, with D maybe TRBD1 (6 bases). Between the trimmed V and J ends, which lost 6 bases and 8 bases, there was a span of 16 bases. Germline CDR1 and CDR2: SGHTA and FQGTGA. CDR3 size: 13 residues. CDR3 DNA sequence: TGTGCCAGCAGTCGAGACGCCCAGGGGGGCTACACCTTC. It specifies CASSRDAQGGYTF. The full variable domain, rest sourced from reference TRBV7-3 and TRBJ1-2, is GAGVSQTPSNKVTEKGKYVELRCDPISGHTALYWYRQSLGQGPEFLIYFQGTGAADDSGLPNDRFFAVRPEGSVSTLKIQRTERGDSAVYLCASSRDAQGGYTFGSGTRLTVV.

The J gene is TRBJ2-7, the V gene TRBV10-2, with 9 bases aligning to TRBD2. This CDR3 spans 15 amino acids. Per germline, CDR1 WSHSY and CDR2 SAAADI. The junction had 6 bases not matched to a gene; V was cut back by 6 bases and J by 0 bases. Written as DNA, the CDR3 is TGCGCCAGCAGCAAAAGGACTAGCGACTCCTACGAGCAGTACTTC. Its translation is CASSKRTSDSYEQYF.

The chain links TRBV5-4 to TRBJ2-5; D is unresolved. CDR1 and CDR2 (germline): SGHNT, YYREEE (reference sequence). With 1 base removed from V and 4 bases from J, the gap between germline ends came to 14 bases. The CDR3 runs 15 residues. CDR3 amino acids: CASSLFQVVRETQYF. Here the CDR3 DNA reads TGTGCCAGCAGCTTGTTCCAGGTGGTAAGAGAGACCCAGTACTTC.